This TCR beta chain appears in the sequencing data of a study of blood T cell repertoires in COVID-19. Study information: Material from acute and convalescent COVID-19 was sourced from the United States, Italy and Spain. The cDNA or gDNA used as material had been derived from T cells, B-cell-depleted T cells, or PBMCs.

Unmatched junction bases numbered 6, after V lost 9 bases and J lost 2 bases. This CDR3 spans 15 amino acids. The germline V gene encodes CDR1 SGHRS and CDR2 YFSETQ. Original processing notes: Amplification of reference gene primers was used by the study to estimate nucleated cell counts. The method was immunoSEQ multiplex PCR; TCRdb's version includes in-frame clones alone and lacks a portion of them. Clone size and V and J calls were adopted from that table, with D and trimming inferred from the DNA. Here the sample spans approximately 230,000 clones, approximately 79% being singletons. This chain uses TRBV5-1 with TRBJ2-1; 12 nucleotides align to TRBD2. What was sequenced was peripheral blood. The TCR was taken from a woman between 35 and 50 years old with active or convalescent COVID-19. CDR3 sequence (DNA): TGCGCCACCAGACTAGCGGGGGAACCCTACAATGAGCAGTTCTTC. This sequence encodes CATRLAGEPYNEQFF.